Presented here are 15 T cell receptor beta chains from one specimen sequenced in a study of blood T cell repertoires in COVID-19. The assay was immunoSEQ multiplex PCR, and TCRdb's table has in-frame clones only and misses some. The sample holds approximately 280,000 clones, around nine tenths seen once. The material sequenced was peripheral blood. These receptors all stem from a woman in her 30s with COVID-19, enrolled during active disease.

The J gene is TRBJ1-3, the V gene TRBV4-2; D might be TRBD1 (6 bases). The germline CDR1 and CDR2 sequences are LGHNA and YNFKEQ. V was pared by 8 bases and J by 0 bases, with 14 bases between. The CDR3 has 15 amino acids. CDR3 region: CASGTRQASGNTIYF. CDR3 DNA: TGTGCCAGCGGCACCAGACAGGCCTCTGGAAACACCATATATTTT.

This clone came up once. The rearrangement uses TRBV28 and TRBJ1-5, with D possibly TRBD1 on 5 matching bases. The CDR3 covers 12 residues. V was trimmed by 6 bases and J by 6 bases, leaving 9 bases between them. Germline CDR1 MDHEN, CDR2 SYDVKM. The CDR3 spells CASRGGPQPQHF. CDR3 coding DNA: TGTGCCAGCAGGGGGGGACCTCAGCCCCAGCATTTT. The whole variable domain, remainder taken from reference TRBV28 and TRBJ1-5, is DVKVTQSSRYLVKRTGEKVFLECVQDMDHENMFWYRQDPGLGLRLIYFSYDVKMKEKGDIPEGYSVSREKKERFSLILESASTNQTSMYLCASRGGPQPQHFGDGTRLSIL.

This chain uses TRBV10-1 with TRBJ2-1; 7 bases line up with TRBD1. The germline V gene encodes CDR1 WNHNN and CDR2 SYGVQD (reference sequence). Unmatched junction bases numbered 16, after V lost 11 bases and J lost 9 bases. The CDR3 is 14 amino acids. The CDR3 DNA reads TGCGCCGGACCACAGGGGAGCACACACACTGAGCAGTTCTTC. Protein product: CAGPQGSTHTEQFF.

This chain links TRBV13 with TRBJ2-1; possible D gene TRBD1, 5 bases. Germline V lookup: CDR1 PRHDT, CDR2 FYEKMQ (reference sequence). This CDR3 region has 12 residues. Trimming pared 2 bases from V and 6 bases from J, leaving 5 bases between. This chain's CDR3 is CASSLRGNEQFF. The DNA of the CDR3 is TGTGCCAGCAGCTTAAGGGGCAATGAGCAGTTCTTC.

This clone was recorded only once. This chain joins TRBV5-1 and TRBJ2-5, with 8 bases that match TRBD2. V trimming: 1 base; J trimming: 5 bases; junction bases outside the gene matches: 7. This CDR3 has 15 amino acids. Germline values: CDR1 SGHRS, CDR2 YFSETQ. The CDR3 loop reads CASSLWLAGMETQYF. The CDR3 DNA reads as TGCGCCAGCAGCTTGTGGCTAGCGGGTATGGAGACCCAGTACTTC. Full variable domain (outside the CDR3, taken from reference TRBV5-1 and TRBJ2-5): KAGVTQTPRYLIKTRGQQVTLSCSPISGHRSVSWYQQTPGQGLQFLFEYFSETQRNKGNFPGRFSGRQFSNSRSEMNVSTLELGDSALYLCASSLWLAGMETQYFGPGTRLLVL.

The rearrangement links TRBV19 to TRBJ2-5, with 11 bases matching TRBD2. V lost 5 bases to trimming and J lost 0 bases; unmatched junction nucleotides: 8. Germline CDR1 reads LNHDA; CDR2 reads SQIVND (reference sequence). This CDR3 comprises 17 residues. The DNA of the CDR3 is TGTGCCAGTAGTCCCGGGACTAGCGGAGAGTACCAAGAGACCCAGTACTTC. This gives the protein CASSPGTSGEYQETQYF.

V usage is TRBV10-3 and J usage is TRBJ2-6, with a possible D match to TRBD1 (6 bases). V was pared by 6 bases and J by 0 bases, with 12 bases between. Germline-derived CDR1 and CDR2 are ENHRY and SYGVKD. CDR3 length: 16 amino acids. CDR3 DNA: TGTGCCATCAGCCAGGACAGTGTCTCTGGGGCCAACGTCCTGACTTTC. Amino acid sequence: CAISQDSVSGANVLTF.

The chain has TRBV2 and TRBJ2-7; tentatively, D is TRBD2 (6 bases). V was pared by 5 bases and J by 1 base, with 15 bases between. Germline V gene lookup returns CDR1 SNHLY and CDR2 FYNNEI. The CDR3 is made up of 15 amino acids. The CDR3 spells CASSPTRGASYEQYF. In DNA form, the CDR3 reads TGTGCCAGCAGTCCCACTCGCGGGGCGTCCTACGAGCAGTACTTC.

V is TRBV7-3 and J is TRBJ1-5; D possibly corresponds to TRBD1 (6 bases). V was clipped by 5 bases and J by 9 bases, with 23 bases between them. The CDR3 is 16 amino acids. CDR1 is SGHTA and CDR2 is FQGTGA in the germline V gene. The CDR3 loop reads CASSPTRQSGDGPQHF. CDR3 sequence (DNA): TGTGCCAGCAGCCCAACCCGACAGTCAGGGGATGGGCCCCAGCATTTT.

The CDR3 protein is CASSLTGFSDGYTF. CDR3 coding DNA: TGTGCCAGCAGTCTGACGGGTTTCAGTGATGGCTACACCTTC. The V and J genes are TRBV4-2 and TRBJ1-2, with D hard to call. V lost 6 bases and J lost 6, with 17 bases in between. In germline, CDR1 is LGHNA, CDR2 YNFKEQ. The CDR3 loop spans 14 amino acids.

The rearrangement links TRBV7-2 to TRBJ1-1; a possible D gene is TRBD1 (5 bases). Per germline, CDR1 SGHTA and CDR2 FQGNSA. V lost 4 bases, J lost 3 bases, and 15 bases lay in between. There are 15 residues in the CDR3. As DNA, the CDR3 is TGTGCCAGCAGCTATCAGGTGGGGGGGGACACTGAAGCTTTCTTT. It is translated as CASSYQVGGDTEAFF.

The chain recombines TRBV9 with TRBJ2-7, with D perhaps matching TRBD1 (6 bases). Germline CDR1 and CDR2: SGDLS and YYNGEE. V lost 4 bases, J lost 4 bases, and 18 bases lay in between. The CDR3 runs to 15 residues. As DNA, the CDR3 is TGTGCCAGCAGCCCCAACAGGGTTGGGCCTTACGAGCAGTACTTC. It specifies CASSPNRVGPYEQYF.

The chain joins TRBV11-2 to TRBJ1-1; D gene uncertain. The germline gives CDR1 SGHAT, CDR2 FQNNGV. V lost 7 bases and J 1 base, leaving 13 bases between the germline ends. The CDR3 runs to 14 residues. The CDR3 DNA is TGTGCCAGCACCCCGGCCAGAGGGAACACTGAAGCTTTCTTT. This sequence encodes CASTPARGNTEAFF.

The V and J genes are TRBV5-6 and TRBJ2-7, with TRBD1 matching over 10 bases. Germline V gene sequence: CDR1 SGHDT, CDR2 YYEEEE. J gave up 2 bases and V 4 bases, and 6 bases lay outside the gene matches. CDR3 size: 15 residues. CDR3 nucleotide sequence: TGTGCCAGCAGCGACAGGGGGCCGGCGACCTACGAGCAGTACTTC. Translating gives CASSDRGPATYEQYF.

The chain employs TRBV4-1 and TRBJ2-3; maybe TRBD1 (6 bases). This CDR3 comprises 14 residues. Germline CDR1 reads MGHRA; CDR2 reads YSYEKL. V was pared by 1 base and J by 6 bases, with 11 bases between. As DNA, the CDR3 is TGCGCCAGCAGCCAAGTCGGGACAAGGGATACGCAGTATTTT. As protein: CASSQVGTRDTQYF.